This T cell receptor beta chain was retrieved from a study of T cell responses to AZD1222 COVID-19 vaccine. Study outcomes and limitations: Spike-specific TCR repertoires showed rising breadth and depth after two AZD1222 doses. None of the repertoires were sampled until the peak T cell response had passed.

Only in-frame clones appear in the TCRdb table, and some are missing; sequencing was by immunoSEQ multiplex PCR. The data show about 180,000 clones, approximately 86% seen once. Points on this clone: Its target is not known.

Specimen: peripheral blood, collected on day 0 of AZD1222 vaccination. The sequence was collected from an adult in good health.

CDR3 region: CASTRTGELPEAFF. In nucleotides, the CDR3 is TGTGCCAGCACTCGGACAGGGGAATTGCCTGAAGCTTTCTTT. The chain recombines TRBV7-9 with TRBJ1-1; 9 bases match TRBD1. The V gene end was trimmed by 7 bases and the J gene end by 6 bases; junction bases not matched to a gene: 9. This CDR3 is built from 14 residues. CDR1 is SEHNR, CDR2 FQNEAQ, per germline (reference sequence). The full variable domain, completed using reference TRBV7-9 and TRBJ1-1, is DTGVSQNPRHKITKRGQNVTFRCDPISEHNRLYWYRQTLGQGPEFLTYFQNEAQLEKSRLLSDRFSAERPKGSFSTLEIQRTEQGDSAMYLCASTRTGELPEAFFGQGTRLTVV.